This T cell receptor beta chain derives from a study of cytomegalovirus exposure and HLA in healthy donors. Regarding the study as a whole: Among the sequence variants, a highly shared cluster was likely an artifact of sequencing. The study found most TCR sequences rare, yet found some public TCRs in many donors. The later analysis indicated that the majority of CMV-associated TCR beta chains appeared HLA-restricted.

In the case of this clone: Its target is unknown.

CDR1 SGHTA and CDR2 FQGNSA come from the germline V gene. This CDR3 has 15 residues. J lost 0 bases, V lost 7 bases, and 9 bases had no gene match. The primer mix had 60 Vbeta and 13 Jbeta primers. Assay: immunoSEQ multiplex PCR; the TCRdb copy retains only in-frame clones and omits some. The sample yields about 130,000 clones, 60% to 80% seen once. The rearrangement links TRBV7-2 to TRBJ2-7; 7 bases line up with TRBD2. This TCR was sampled from a young man in good health and CMV-seronegative. Specimen: PBMCs. The CDR3 bases are TGTGCCAGCACCGTTAGCGGGCCTTACTCCTACGAGCAGTACTTC. Translated: CASTVSGPYSYEQYF.